Presented here are 15 T cell receptor beta chains from one specimen sequenced in a study of shared clonotypes between healthy human individuals. Here immunoSEQ multiplex PCR was the method, and the copy in TCRdb shows in-frame clones only, minus some. This table holds roughly 650,000 clones, roughly 96% found once. Naive-designated CD8 cells lacked CD45RO, were positively enriched for CCR7, and omitted terminally differentiated effector memory CD45RA+ cells. The specimen sequenced was naive CD8+ T cells sorted from blood. Receptors were obtained from a woman aged 25 to 39 in good health.

This chain uses TRBV28 with TRBJ2-7, with 9 bases that match TRBD2. The CDR3 is made up of 15 amino acids. CDR1 and CDR2 from the germline V gene are MDHEN and SYDVKM. V trimming: 3 bases; J trimming: 4 bases; junction bases outside the gene matches: 7. The CDR3 DNA reads TGTGCCAGCAGTTTTGAGCTAGCGGGAACGTACGAGCAGTACTTC. Protein sequence: CASSFELAGTYEQYF.

The chain employs TRBV27 and TRBJ2-5; 11 nucleotides match TRBD2. The CDR3 totals 15 residues. In germline, CDR1 is MNHEY, CDR2 SMNVEV (reference sequence). The V segment lost 5 bases and the J segment 1 base; nucleotides outside the gene matches: 3. The CDR3 DNA reads TGTGCCAGCAGTGTCGGGACTAGCGGCCAAGAGACCCAGTACTTC. Translation: CASSVGTSGQETQYF.

The chain combines TRBV19 with TRBJ1-5; D might be TRBD1 (5 bases). Germline V gene sequence: CDR1 LNHDA, CDR2 SQIVND (reference sequence). Trimming stripped 2 bases from V and 0 bases from J, with 14 bases between. CDR3 length: 17 residues. The DNA for the CDR3 is TGTGCCAGTAGTATACCGGGACTTGGGTATAGCAATCAGCCCCAGCATTTT. This codes for CASSIPGLGYSNQPQHF.

This chain links TRBV28 with TRBJ2-5; D is perhaps TRBD1 (6 bases). This CDR3 has 15 amino acids. Germline assignment: CDR1 MDHEN and CDR2 SYDVKM. The germline V and J ends were trimmed by 3 bases and 0 bases, with 11 bases remaining between them. The CDR3 loop reads CASSFITGYQETQYF. In DNA, the CDR3 is TGTGCCAGCAGTTTTATCACAGGGTACCAAGAGACCCAGTACTTC. Variable domain in full (rest from reference TRBV28 and TRBJ2-5): DVKVTQSSRYLVKRTGEKVFLECVQDMDHENMFWYRQDPGLGLRLIYFSYDVKMKEKGDIPEGYSVSREKKERFSLILESASTNQTSMYLCASSFITGYQETQYFGPGTRLLVL.

V gene TRBV7-9 combines with J gene TRBJ2-7; the D gene is possibly TRBD2 (6 bases). Trimming took 5 bases from V and 0 from J, leaving 14 bases between them. In germline, CDR1 is SEHNR, CDR2 FQNEAQ (reference sequence). The CDR3 is 15 residues long. The CDR3: CASSPSSASSYEQYF. CDR3 DNA sequence: TGTGCCAGCAGCCCTTCTAGCGCTAGCTCCTACGAGCAGTACTTC. Filled out from reference TRBV7-9 and TRBJ2-7, the complete variable domain reads DTGVSQNPRHKITKRGQNVTFRCDPISEHNRLYWYRQTLGQGPEFLTYFQNEAQLEKSRLLSDRFSAERPKGSFSTLEIQRTEQGDSAMYLCASSPSSASSYEQYFGPGTRLTVT.

V is TRBV11-1 and J is TRBJ1-2; D gene unclear. CDR3 length: 13 amino acids. Trimming shortened V by 2 bases and J by 8 bases, and 12 bases separated the two germline ends. Germline V gene data show CDR1 as SGHAT and CDR2 as FQDESV (reference sequence). This CDR3 reads CASSLSNLEGYTF. The CDR3 coding sequence is TGTGCCAGCAGCTTATCCAACCTAGAGGGCTACACCTTC. Complete variable domain (other parts from reference TRBV11-1 and TRBJ1-2): EAEVAQSPRYKITEKSQAVAFWCDPISGHATLYWYRQILGQGPELLVQFQDESVVDDSQLPKDRFSAERLKGVDSTLKIQPAELGDSAMYLCASSLSNLEGYTFGSGTRLTVV.

Of note for this clone: The sample carries other DNA sequences with the same CDR3. This chain links TRBV27 with TRBJ2-7; 11 nucleotides line up with TRBD2. Looked up from germline, CDR1 is MNHEY and CDR2 is SMNVEV (reference sequence). The V and J ends lost 6 bases and 3 bases, in that order; junction bases with no gene match: 7. This CDR3 has 15 residues. CDR3 in DNA: TGTGCCAGCAGCCCGGGGACTAGCGGAAACTACGAGCAGTACTTC. Amino acids: CASSPGTSGNYEQYF.

The J gene is TRBJ1-2, the V gene TRBV27; D perhaps matches TRBD1 (5 bases). The CDR3 is 16 amino acids. The V gene's germline CDR1 is MNHEY and CDR2 SMNVEV (reference sequence). The V gene lost 1 base and the J gene lost 8 bases, with 20 bases spanning the gap. In DNA, the CDR3 is TGTGCCAGCAGTTTATGGGGGGACCCCGAAGCGTGGGGCTACACCTTC. The encoded protein is CASSLWGDPEAWGYTF.

The chain carries TRBV9 and TRBJ2-1; D ambiguous. V was pared by 2 bases and J by 0 bases, with 9 bases between. The CDR3 consists of 15 residues. The germline gives CDR1 SGDLS, CDR2 YYNGEE. The CDR3 nucleotides are TGTGCCAGCAGCGTCGGCAGTTTCTCCTACAATGAGCAGTTCTTC. Translated: CASSVGSFSYNEQFF.

The rearrangement uses TRBV4-1 and TRBJ1-2, with TRBD1 as a possible D gene (6 bases). Germline loops: CDR1 MGHRA, CDR2 YSYEKL. Trimming stripped 5 bases from V and 2 bases from J, with 12 bases between. This CDR3 has 14 residues. In nucleotides, the CDR3 is TGCGCCAGCAGCTACAGGGTTATAAACTATGGCTACACCTTC. As protein: CASSYRVINYGYTF.

With regard to this clone: Distinct nucleotide sequences in the sample also encode this CDR3. The chain carries TRBV6-5 and TRBJ2-2; D unresolved. The length of the CDR3 is 13 residues. Germline assignment: CDR1 MNHEY and CDR2 SVGAGI. The V end lost 2 bases, the J end lost 5 bases, and 6 bases lay between the germline ends. CDR3 nucleotides: TGTGCCAGCAGTTACGTTCGGACCGGGGAGCTGTTTTTT. Translated: CASSYVRTGELFF.

The chain joins TRBV5-6 to TRBJ2-7; the match to TRBD2 covers 12 bases. Germline V gives CDR1 SGHDT, CDR2 YYEEEE. After removal of 3 bases from V and 2 bases from J, the junction contained 0 bases not matched to a gene. This CDR3 spans 14 amino acids. The CDR3 nucleotides are TGTGCCAGCAGCTCTAGCGGGAGGGCCTACGAGCAGTACTTC. This gives the protein CASSSSGRAYEQYF.

The chain combines TRBV9 with TRBJ2-1; 14 nucleotides align to TRBD2. Germline V gene sequence: CDR1 SGDLS, CDR2 YYNGEE. The CDR3 has 15 amino acids. With V trimmed by 1 base and J by 7 bases, 1 base remained unmatched. CDR3 protein: CASSVRTSGRNEQFF. The CDR3 bases are TGTGCCAGCAGCGTAAGGACTAGCGGGAGGAATGAGCAGTTCTTC. The entire variable domain, with the rest obtained from reference TRBV9 and TRBJ2-1, is as follows: DSGVTQTPKHLITATGQRVTLRCSPRSGDLSVYWYQQSLDQGLQFLIQYYNGEERAKGNILERFSAQQFPDLHSELNLSSLELGDSALYFCASSVRTSGRNEQFFGPGTRLTVL.

The chain combines TRBV9 with TRBJ1-1; a weak D match, TRBD1 (5 bases). The CDR3 extends over 13 amino acids. The V end lost 2 bases, the J end lost 6 bases, and 11 bases lay between the germline ends. Germline V gene data show CDR1 as SGDLS and CDR2 as YYNGEE. The CDR3 spells CASSVVGAPEAFF. CDR3 coding DNA: TGTGCCAGCAGCGTGGTTGGGGCCCCTGAAGCTTTCTTT.

V usage is TRBV28 and J usage is TRBJ1-5; D gene unclear. The CDR3 length is 16 residues. Per germline, CDR1 MDHEN and CDR2 SYDVKM. Trimming took off 3 bases at V and 2 bases at J, with 14 bases between the two ends. The CDR3 DNA reads TGTGCCAGCAGTTTTGCGGACTCCGGGGGCAATCAGCCCCAGCATTTT. Amino acids: CASSFADSGGNQPQHF. Together with reference TRBV28 and TRBJ1-5, the CDR3 gives the full variable domain: DVKVTQSSRYLVKRTGEKVFLECVQDMDHENMFWYRQDPGLGLRLIYFSYDVKMKEKGDIPEGYSVSREKKERFSLILESASTNQTSMYLCASSFADSGGNQPQHFGDGTRLSIL.